This T cell receptor beta chain stems from a study of metastatic and nonmetastatic thyroid tumors. Before thyroid surgery, none of the patients had received any treatment. TCRdb re-called the PCR reads via MiXCR. The sample carries around 16,000 clones, 20% to 25% recorded once. CDR3 length equals 12 residues. The germline CDR1 and CDR2 sequences are DFQATT and SNEGSKA (reference sequence). Trimming pared 5 bases from V and 4 bases from J, leaving 12 bases between. Study observations and caveats: Compared with benign nodules, malignant thyroid tumors were reported to have significantly higher TCR beta diversity in both blood and tumor.

About this clone: As yet, its antigen is unknown. Other DNA sequences in the same sample also yield this CDR3.

The V call is TRBV20-1, the J call TRBJ2-7; D is unclear. The sample consisted of tumor tissue. The sequence was obtained from a male donor with papillary thyroid cancer or a benign thyroid nodule (not recorded which). Some clones in this sample may be carry-over from other donors' samples. The chain's CDR3 is CSARDNSYEQYF. In DNA, the CDR3 is TGCAGTGCTCGTGACAATTCTTACGAGCAGTACTTC.